The T cell receptor (beta chain) described here comes from a study of long-term antiretroviral therapy in people with HIV. Roughly 1-10 million cryopreserved PBMC were held in samples before DNA extraction. Trimming left V 1 base short and J 8 bases short, with 12 bases between. The length of the CDR3 is 14 residues. Germline V gene lookup returns CDR1 SGHAT and CDR2 FQNNGV. Findings of the study overall: Pre-ART clonal expansions dominated every time point's repertoire. Information pertaining to ART adherence, viral resistance or therapeutic modifications was not obtained. Controls had broader CDR3 length ranges than HIV repertoires did.

Points on this clone: Its cognate antigen is unknown.

With survey level as its setting, the immunoSEQ assay was v3.0. Produced via immunoSEQ multiplex PCR; TCRdb's table is partial and in-frame only. The table lists 25,000 to 30,000 clones, 60% to 85% of them singletons. This clonotype was sampled from a man younger than 40 with HIV. The starting material was unsorted PBMCs, obtained 2.1 years after starting antiretroviral therapy. The rearrangement joins TRBV11-2 to TRBJ2-1; the D gene is possibly TRBD2 (5 bases). DNA of the CDR3: TGTGCCAGCAGCTTAGGGCTCCACGGGGATGAGCAGTTCTTC. It yields the protein CASSLGLHGDEQFF.